The 32 T cell receptor beta chains reported below all come from one sample, sequenced in a study of cytomegalovirus exposure and HLA in healthy donors (dated by TCRdb to the late 2010s). Libraries were made using the immunoSEQ multiplex PCR assay. The immuneACCESS repertoire file appears here via TCRdb, limited to in-frame rearrangements. These files lack a portion of the clones; in checked studies, under half of the deficit traces to unresolved V genes, and the cause of the others is not known. The sample has about 180,000 clones on record, 85% of them singletons. Jointly, the top ten make up roughly 15% of the sample. The sequenced sample consisted of PBMCs. These receptor sequences come from a man in his late teens or twenties in good health and CMV-seropositive.

The chain is built from TRBV11-3 and TRBJ2-5; TRBD1 matches at 8 bases. The CDR3 length is 14 residues. Trimming cost V 3 bases and J 0 bases; bases outside gene matches: 0. Germline lookup yields CDR1 SGHNT and CDR2 YENEEA. The CDR3: CASSLGQDQETQYF. CDR3 in DNA: TGTGCCAGCAGCTTGGGACAGGACCAAGAGACCCAGTACTTC.

The rearrangement joins TRBV7-9 to TRBJ1-2, with D perhaps TRBD1 (5 bases). This CDR3 comprises 13 residues. From germline, CDR1 is SEHNR and CDR2 FQNEAQ (reference sequence). The V gene lost 3 bases and the J gene lost 6 bases, with 11 bases spanning the gap. The CDR3 nucleotides are TGTGCCAGCAGCTTGCCGGGGGATGATGGCTACACCTTC. This sequence encodes CASSLPGDDGYTF.

This sequence joins TRBV19 and TRBJ2-7, with D tentatively TRBD2 (6 bases). V lost 0 bases and J lost 0, with 21 bases in between. Germline V CDR1 and CDR2: LNHDA, SQIVND (reference sequence). The CDR3 sequence is 19 residues long. The DNA of the CDR3 is TGTGCCAGTAGTATAGAGGTGAATAGCGGAACTACCTACTCCTACGAGCAGTACTTC. Its translation is CASSIEVNSGTTYSYEQYF.

V usage is TRBV7-9 and J usage is TRBJ2-5; D gene uncertain. Deletions cut 5 bases from V and 2 bases from J, with 6 bases between. The CDR3 loop spans 12 amino acids. CDR1 SEHNR and CDR2 FQNEAQ come from the germline V gene (reference sequence). The CDR3 nucleotides are TGTGCCAGCAGCCCCTTTCAAGAGACCCAGTACTTC. Translated, it gives CASSPFQETQYF.

This clone was observed a single time. The rearrangement uses TRBV29-1 and TRBJ1-1, with D tentatively TRBD1 (6 bases). V was trimmed by 4 bases and J by 6 bases, leaving 12 bases between them. CDR1 is SQVTM, CDR2 ANQGSEA, per germline. The CDR3 has 12 amino acids. Written as DNA, the CDR3 is TGCAGCGTTGGAGAGGGGGGAGCTGAAGCTTTCTTT. Translating gives CSVGEGGAEAFF.

The chain has TRBV7-2 and TRBJ2-3; 8 bases align to TRBD2. The CDR3 has 17 residues. V was pared by 7 bases and J by 6 bases, with 18 bases of the junction left unmatched. Germline CDR1 and CDR2: SGHTA and FQGNSA. The CDR3 DNA reads as TGTGCCAGCAAGCCCCCCGGATCGGGGGGGGGCTTGGATACGCAGTATTTT. It codes for CASKPPGSGGGLDTQYF. Full variable domain (outside the CDR3, taken from reference TRBV7-2 and TRBJ2-3): GAGVSQSPSNKVTEKGKDVELRCDPISGHTALYWYRQSLGQGLEFLIYFQGNSAPDKSGLPSDRFSAERTGGSVSTLTIQRTQQEDSAVYLCASKPPGSGGGLDTQYFGPGTRLTVL.

In its sample, this clone was seen a few times. The chain is built from TRBV28 and TRBJ1-5; TRBD1 might be the D (5 bases). V was clipped by 7 bases and J by 0 bases, with 10 bases between them. The germline V gene has CDR1 MDHEN and CDR2 SYDVKM. This CDR3 has 14 residues. CDR3 residues: CASKGGVSNQPQHF. In DNA, the CDR3 is TGTGCCAGCAAGGGAGGGGTTAGCAATCAGCCCCAGCATTTT.

The V call is TRBV28, the J call TRBJ2-5, with D maybe TRBD2 (6 bases). CDR3 size: 13 residues. V was cut by 7 bases and J by 5 bases, with 14 bases left in between. From germline, CDR1 is MDHEN and CDR2 SYDVKM. This CDR3 is CASIRRGRETQYF. The CDR3 region has the DNA TGTGCCAGCATTAGGAGGGGCAGGGAGACCCAGTACTTC.

The gene calls are TRBV5-1 and TRBJ2-3; D may be TRBD2 (6 bases). Germline V CDR1 and CDR2: SGHRS, YFSETQ. The V gene lost 4 bases and the J gene lost 1 base, with 13 bases spanning the gap. The CDR3 consists of 15 residues. CDR3 sequence (DNA): TGCGCCAGCAGCACATCGACTAGAGGCACAGATACGCAGTATTTT. This sequence encodes CASSTSTRGTDTQYF. The whole variable domain, remainder taken from reference TRBV5-1 and TRBJ2-3, is KAGVTQTPRYLIKTRGQQVTLSCSPISGHRSVSWYQQTPGQGLQFLFEYFSETQRNKGNFPGRFSGRQFSNSRSEMNVSTLELGDSALYLCASSTSTRGTDTQYFGPGTRLTVL.

The sample holds one count of this clone. The chain recombines TRBV11-2 with TRBJ2-2, with 9 bases lining up with TRBD2. Trimming at V came to 4 bases and at J to 6 bases, leaving 3 bases not matched to a gene. CDR3 length: 14 amino acids. CDR1 and CDR2 (germline): SGHAT, FQNNGV. Here the CDR3 DNA reads TGTGCCAGCAGCTCCCTAGCGGGATCCGGGGAGCTGTTTTTT. It translates to CASSSLAGSGELFF.

V gene TRBV5-6 combines with J gene TRBJ1-5; D is perhaps TRBD1 (5 bases). The CDR3 covers 14 residues. Trimming removed 4 bases from V and 5 bases from J, with 13 bases in between. Germline loops: CDR1 SGHDT, CDR2 YYEEEE. CDR3 sequence reads: CASSRRAGDQPQHF. CDR3 in DNA: TGTGCCAGCAGCCGGCGGGCGGGGGATCAGCCCCAGCATTTT.

In its sample, this clone was seen once. This chain connects TRBV5-4 to TRBJ1-2; 7 nucleotides line up with TRBD1. The CDR3 totals 16 residues. Per germline, CDR1 SGHNT and CDR2 YYREEE (reference sequence). Losses at the gene ends were 4 bases for V and 8 bases for J; bases not matched to a gene: 17. DNA of the CDR3: TGTGCCAGCAGCCACCTCTTAGCACAGGGGACTGGGGGCTACACCTTC. Protein sequence: CASSHLLAQGTGGYTF.

The chain joins TRBV19 to TRBJ1-1, with TRBD1 matching over 7 bases. The CDR3 is 13 residues long. The germline gives CDR1 LNHDA, CDR2 SQIVND (reference sequence). V lost 5 bases, J lost 5 bases, and 5 bases stayed unmatched. CDR3 amino acids: CASSPPGGTEAFF. DNA for the CDR3: TGTGCCAGTAGTCCCCCAGGGGGTACTGAAGCTTTCTTT.

The rearrangement links TRBV27 to TRBJ1-1; TRBD1 matches 9 bases. This CDR3 comprises 15 residues. Germline V lookup: CDR1 MNHEY, CDR2 SMNVEV (reference sequence). Germline trimming cut 5 bases from V and 3 bases from J; bases unmatched to any gene: 7. The CDR3 DNA is TGTGCCAGCAGTATTTACAGGGGGCGGGACACTGAAGCTTTCTTT. It yields the protein CASSIYRGRDTEAFF.

The chain has TRBV27 and TRBJ2-5, with D maybe TRBD1 (5 bases). The CDR3 extends over 14 amino acids. In germline, CDR1 is MNHEY, CDR2 SMNVEV (reference sequence). V was pared by 6 bases and J by 5 bases, with 16 bases between. The CDR3 sequence: CASSPDKIGETQYF. For the CDR3, the DNA is TGTGCCAGCAGCCCGGACAAAATTGGTGAGACCCAGTACTTC.

The J gene is TRBJ2-3, the V gene TRBV10-1; 11 bases align to TRBD1. V was pared by 8 bases and J by 3 bases, with 7 bases of the junction left unmatched. Germline V gene data show CDR1 as WNHNN and CDR2 as SYGVQD (reference sequence). The CDR3 sequence is 15 residues long. The CDR3 here is CASGYGTGGTDTQYF. CDR3 sequence (DNA): TGCGCCAGCGGATACGGGACAGGGGGGACAGATACGCAGTATTTT.

The chain employs TRBV5-4 and TRBJ2-5; maybe TRBD2 (6 bases). The CDR3 is 14 residues long. V was trimmed by 2 bases and J by 3 bases, leaving 11 bases between them. Germline assignment: CDR1 SGHNT and CDR2 YYREEE (reference sequence). The chain's CDR3 is CASSFTSYEETQYF. The CDR3 DNA sequence: TGTGCCAGCAGCTTTACTAGCTACGAAGAGACCCAGTACTTC.

This chain connects TRBV19 to TRBJ2-7; TRBD1 agrees at 9 bases. The CDR3 contains 15 residues. CDR1 LNHDA and CDR2 SQIVND come from the germline V gene (reference sequence). The ends lost 5 bases at V and 2 bases at J; junction bases unmatched: 7. The CDR3 DNA reads TGTGCCAGTAGTCAACCGGGACAGGGAACCTACGAGCAGTACTTC. It codes for CASSQPGQGTYEQYF.

J is TRBJ1-4 and V is TRBV10-3; D is uncertain. The CDR3 length is 13 residues. V dropped 5 bases and J dropped 8 bases, with 12 bases sitting between them. Germline V gives CDR1 ENHRY, CDR2 SYGVKD. Written as DNA, the CDR3 is TGTGCCATCAGTAAACTTCCGTCGGAAAAACTGTTTTTT. Its protein is CAISKLPSEKLFF.

The sample holds one count of this clone. This chain links TRBV28 with TRBJ1-2, with 8 bases that match TRBD1. CDR1 MDHEN and CDR2 SYDVKM come from the germline V gene. The V gene end was trimmed by 2 bases and the J gene end by 7 bases; junction bases not matched to a gene: 3. This CDR3 comprises 13 residues. The CDR3 DNA sequence: TGTGCCAGCAGTTTAGGACAGGGAGGTGGCTACACCTTC. Protein product: CASSLGQGGGYTF.

V usage is TRBV28 and J usage is TRBJ1-2, with 7 bases that match TRBD1. J gave up 4 bases and V 3 bases, and 11 bases lay outside the gene matches. Germline CDR1 is MDHEN and CDR2 is SYDVKM. This CDR3 contains 16 residues. This CDR3 reads CASSFTYRGSTYGYTF. Here the CDR3 DNA reads TGTGCCAGCAGTTTCACCTACAGGGGTTCCACCTATGGCTACACCTTC.

This sequence joins TRBV7-6 and TRBJ2-7; TRBD1 matches at 10 bases. Unmatched junction bases numbered 8, after V lost 5 bases and J lost 4 bases. The CDR3 is 15 amino acids. Germline V gene data show CDR1 as SGHVS and CDR2 as FNYEAQ. DNA for the CDR3: TGTGCCAGCAGCCAAGGGCCGGGACAGGGGTACGAGCAGTACTTC. Encoded protein: CASSQGPGQGYEQYF.

The chain carries TRBV5-1 and TRBJ2-3; unclear D gene. The CDR3 runs 14 residues. Trimming shortened V by 4 bases and J by 0 bases, and 9 bases separated the two germline ends. In germline, CDR1 is SGHRS, CDR2 YFSETQ. The CDR3 here is CASSPGASTDTQYF. CDR3 sequence (DNA): TGCGCCAGCAGCCCCGGTGCTAGCACAGATACGCAGTATTTT.

CDR3 in DNA: TGTGCCAGCAGAAGACAGGGAAGTGGGCAGCCCCAGCATTTT. Amino acids: CASRRQGSGQPQHF. The chain recombines TRBV28 with TRBJ1-5, with 7 positions matching TRBD1. J gave up 7 bases and V 6 bases, and 9 bases lay outside the gene matches. The CDR3 runs to 14 residues. Per the germline V gene, CDR1 is MDHEN and CDR2 is SYDVKM.

The V and J genes are TRBV29-1 and TRBJ2-2; D gene uncertain. Trimming took 3 bases from V and 5 from J, leaving 13 bases between them. Germline V gene data show CDR1 as SQVTM and CDR2 as ANQGSEA. There are 14 residues in the CDR3. CDR3 sequence reads: CSVDNPTTTGELFF. The CDR3 DNA is TGCAGCGTTGACAATCCTACGACAACCGGGGAGCTGTTTTTT.

The chain combines TRBV2 with TRBJ2-3; TRBD2 matches 15 bases. The V gene end was trimmed by 6 bases and the J gene end by 4 bases; junction bases not matched to a gene: 2. The CDR3 spans 15 residues. Germline V gives CDR1 SNHLY, CDR2 FYNNEI. The CDR3 here is CASRGLAGGADTQYF. The DNA for the CDR3 is TGTGCCAGCAGGGGACTAGCGGGGGGTGCAGATACGCAGTATTTT.

This rearrangement joins TRBV27 to TRBJ2-5; 11 bases align to TRBD2. This CDR3 is built from 18 residues. The germline CDR1 and CDR2 sequences are MNHEY and SMNVEV (reference sequence). V was pared by 5 bases and J by 5 bases, with 16 bases of the junction left unmatched. CDR3 in amino acids: CASSPGTSGGFDVETQYF. The CDR3 DNA reads TGTGCCAGCAGTCCCGGGACTAGCGGAGGTTTCGATGTCGAGACCCAGTACTTC.

The genes are TRBV27 and TRBJ2-1, with 10 nucleotides matching TRBD2. The germline gives CDR1 MNHEY, CDR2 SMNVEV (reference sequence). V lost 6 bases to trimming and J lost 6 bases; unmatched junction nucleotides: 14. This CDR3 comprises 17 residues. The CDR3: CASRTLMGLAIPNEQFF. Written as DNA, the CDR3 is TGTGCCAGCAGAACGTTAATGGGACTAGCGATACCCAATGAGCAGTTCTTC.

The DNA of the CDR3 is TGTGCCAGCGTAACAGCCTACAATGAGCAGTTCTTC. Residues: CASVTAYNEQFF. J is TRBJ2-1 and V is TRBV27; no clear D. CDR1 and CDR2 (germline): MNHEY, SMNVEV (reference sequence). V dropped 8 bases and J dropped 2 bases, with 7 bases sitting between them. This CDR3 is built from 12 residues.

This clone appeared once. The chain couples TRBV2 to TRBJ2-7; TRBD2 is a possible D gene (7 bases). Trimming left V 3 bases short and J 2 bases short, with 11 bases between. CDR1 is SNHLY, CDR2 FYNNEI, per germline. The length of the CDR3 is 14 residues. CDR3 in amino acids: CASSEVGGPYEQYF. In DNA, the CDR3 is TGTGCCAGCAGTGAGGTGGGGGGGCCCTACGAGCAGTACTTC.

This clone was counted a few times. The genes are TRBV6-5 and TRBJ1-6; maybe TRBD1 (5 bases). The CDR3 length is 14 residues. V was cut by 5 bases and J by 8 bases, with 13 bases left in between. Germline V lookup: CDR1 MNHEY, CDR2 SVGAGI. The CDR3 DNA follows: TGTGCCAGCAGTATTGGGGGGACCTATTCACCCCTCCACTTT. It translates to CASSIGGTYSPLHF.

The chain has TRBV6-1 and TRBJ1-4; no firm D call. Germline V gives CDR1 MNHNS, CDR2 SASEGT. V lost 4 bases and J lost 7, with 10 bases in between. This CDR3 region has 13 residues. The CDR3 nucleotides are TGTGCCAGCAGTGGAGGGTATACTGAAAAACTGTTTTTT. It is translated as CASSGGYTEKLFF.